This T cell receptor beta chain was retrieved from a study of blood T cells in healthy people across ages. The study's findings and limits: Per-million-T-cell TCR beta diversity fell roughly linearly with age.

Healthy Caucasian individuals from Russia aged roughly 6 to 95 were enrolled as donors. Combining a sample-barcoded 5' primer with a J-beta primer mix, a second PCR ran for 7 to 11 cycles. Every single cDNA molecule received a tag from a template-switch adaptor with 12 random nucleotides. Per sample, CDR3-containing paired-end reads numbered at least 2.5 million. TCRdb called the 5' RACE reads again in MiXCR, with one record for every CDR3 protein. The sample comprises fewer than 800,000 distinct CDR3 sequences, around 21% of which are singletons, and approximately 3.6% rests with the top ten. This clonotype was detected a few times. What it recognizes is unknown. Trimming left V 5 bases short and J 7 bases short, with 12 bases between. The germline gives CDR1 MNHEY, CDR2 SVGEGT. This CDR3 is 12 amino acids long.

Sequencing was performed on blood. The gene calls are TRBV6-2 or TRBV6-3 and TRBJ2-7; D ambiguous. The receptor was isolated from a man aged 70-80 years in good health. This chain's CDR3 is CASSIPLGEQYF. CDR3 DNA: TGTGCCAGCAGTATCCCTCTCGGTGAGCAGTACTTC.